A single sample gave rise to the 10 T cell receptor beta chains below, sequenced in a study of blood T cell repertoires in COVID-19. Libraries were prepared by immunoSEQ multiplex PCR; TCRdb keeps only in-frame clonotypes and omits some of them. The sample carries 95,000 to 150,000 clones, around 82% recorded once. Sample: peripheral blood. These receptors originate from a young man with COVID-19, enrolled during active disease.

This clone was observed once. CDR3 in amino acids: CASSLGQGETQYF. CDR3 DNA sequence: TGTGCCAGCTCCCTCGGACAGGGGGAGACCCAGTACTTC. V is TRBV18 and J is TRBJ2-5; 9 bases are a match to TRBD1. Trimming at V came to 6 bases and at J to 5 bases, leaving 4 bases not matched to a gene. Germline CDR1 KGHSH, CDR2 LQKENI. The CDR3 is made up of 13 amino acids. The whole variable domain, remainder taken from reference TRBV18 and TRBJ2-5, is NAGVMQNPRHLVRRRGQEARLRCSPMKGHSHVYWYRQLPEEGLKFMVYLQKENIIDESGMPKERFSAEFPKEGPSILRIQQVVRGDSAAYFCASSLGQGETQYFGPGTRLLVL.

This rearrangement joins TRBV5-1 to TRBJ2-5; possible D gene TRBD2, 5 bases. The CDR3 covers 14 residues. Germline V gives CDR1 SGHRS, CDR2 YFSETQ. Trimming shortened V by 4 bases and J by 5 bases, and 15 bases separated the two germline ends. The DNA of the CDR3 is TGCGCCAGCAGCGAGGAGGCGTCATGGGAGACCCAGTACTTC. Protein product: CASSEEASWETQYF.

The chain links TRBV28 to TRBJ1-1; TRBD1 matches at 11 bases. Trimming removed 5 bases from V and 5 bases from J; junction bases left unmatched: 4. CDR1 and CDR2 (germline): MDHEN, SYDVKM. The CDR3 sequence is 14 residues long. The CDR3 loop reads CASSPGQGGTEAFF. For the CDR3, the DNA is TGTGCCAGCAGTCCGGGACAGGGGGGGACTGAAGCTTTCTTT.

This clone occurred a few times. The CDR3 sequence: CASSLSTGGAYGYTF. CDR3 nucleotide sequence: TGTGCCAGCAGTTTATCGACAGGGGGCGCCTATGGCTACACCTTC. The genes are TRBV27 and TRBJ1-2; TRBD1 matches 10 bases. The CDR3 extends over 15 amino acids. J was trimmed by 4 bases and V by 0 bases; bases with no gene match: 2. Per germline, CDR1 MNHEY and CDR2 SMNVEV (reference sequence).

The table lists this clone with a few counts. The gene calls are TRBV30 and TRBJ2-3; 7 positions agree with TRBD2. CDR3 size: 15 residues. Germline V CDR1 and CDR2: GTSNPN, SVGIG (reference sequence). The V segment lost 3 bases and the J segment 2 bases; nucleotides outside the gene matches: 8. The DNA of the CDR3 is TGTGCCTGGAGAGGAATGGGAGGGCTCACAGATACGCAGTATTTT. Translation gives CAWRGMGGLTDTQYF.

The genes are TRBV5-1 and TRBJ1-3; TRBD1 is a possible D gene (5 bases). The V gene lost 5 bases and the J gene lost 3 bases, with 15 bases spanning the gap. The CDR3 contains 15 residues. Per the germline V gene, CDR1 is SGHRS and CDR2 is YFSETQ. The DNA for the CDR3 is TGCGCCAGCAGGGAGACAGAGGGAGGTGGAAACACCATATATTTT. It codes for CASRETEGGGNTIYF.

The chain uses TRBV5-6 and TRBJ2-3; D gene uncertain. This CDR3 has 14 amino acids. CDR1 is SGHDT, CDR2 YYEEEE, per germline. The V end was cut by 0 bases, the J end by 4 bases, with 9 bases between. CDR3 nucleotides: TGTGCCAGCAGCTTGGGCAGTTCTGCAGATACGCAGTATTTT. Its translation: CASSLGSSADTQYF.

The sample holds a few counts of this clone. CDR3 DNA: TGTGCCAGCAGTTTACTTAGACTAGCGGGAGGGCCCGGGGAGCTGTTTTTT. Translated: CASSLLRLAGGPGELFF. The chain is built from TRBV27 and TRBJ2-2, with TRBD2 matching over 14 bases. This CDR3 has 17 residues. Unmatched junction bases numbered 5, after V lost 2 bases and J lost 6 bases. The germline V gene encodes CDR1 MNHEY and CDR2 SMNVEV (reference sequence).

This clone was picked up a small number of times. The CDR3 is CASSLERGSSYEQYF. As DNA, the CDR3 is TGTGCCAGCAGCTTGGAGCGGGGCAGCTCCTACGAGCAGTACTTC. The chain has TRBV5-4 and TRBJ2-7, with TRBD2 identical over 7 bases. The CDR3 is made up of 15 amino acids. The germline V gene has CDR1 SGHNT and CDR2 YYREEE (reference sequence). V lost 0 bases to trimming and J lost 0 bases; unmatched junction nucleotides: 3. The whole variable domain, filled in from reference TRBV5-4 and TRBJ2-7, reads ETGVTQSPTHLIKTRGQQVTLRCSSQSGHNTVSWYQQALGQGPQFIFQYYREEENGRGNFPPRFSGLQFPNYSSELNVNALELDDSALYLCASSLERGSSYEQYFGPGTRLTVT.

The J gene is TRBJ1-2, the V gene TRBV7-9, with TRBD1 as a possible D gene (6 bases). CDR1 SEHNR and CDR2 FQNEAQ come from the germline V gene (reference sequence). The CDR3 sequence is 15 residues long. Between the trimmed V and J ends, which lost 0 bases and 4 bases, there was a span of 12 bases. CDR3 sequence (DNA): TGTGCCAGCAGCTTAGCAGAAGGGGGTGGCTATGGCTACACCTTC. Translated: CASSLAEGGGYGYTF.